These T cell receptor beta chains were read from a single sample in a study of cytomegalovirus exposure and HLA in healthy donors. Data came from immunoSEQ multiplex PCR; TCRdb stores just in-frame clones and leaves some out. The data contain approximately 180,000 clones, roughly 85% of them seen just once; the ten biggest clones take up 1.7%. The sequencing sample was made of PBMCs. Source of these receptors: a woman between 18 and 30 years old in good health and CMV-seronegative. Both conserved end residues are part of each CDR3. A D gene is named only where the DNA matches it firmly. The size entry is marked missing in some rows and otherwise reads once, few, many or a size class.

>.|12|TRBV27|.|TRBJ1-2
CASSFTGYGYTF
TGTGCCAGCAGTTTTACAGGGTATGGCTACACCTTC
>.|15|TRBV30|.|TRBJ2-1
CAWSVLQGSYNEQFF
TGTGCCTGGAGTGTACTCCAGGGTAGCTACAATGAGCAGTTCTTC
>TRBD2|14|TRBV7-7|once|TRBJ2-2
CASSPTSGGGELFF
TGTGCCAGCAGCCCTACATCGGGAGGGGGGGAGCTGTTTTTT
>.|14|TRBV9|once|TRBJ2-1
CASSVGTGDNEQFF
TGTGCCAGCAGCGTCGGGACTGGGGACAATGAGCAGTTCTTC
>.|14|TRBV29-1|.|TRBJ2-3
CSAWYQVGTDTQYF
TGCAGCGCCTGGTACCAGGTTGGCACAGATACGCAGTATTTT
>.|14|TRBV27|few|TRBJ2-7
CASSAGRGPCEQYF
TGTGCCAGCAGTGCGGGACGGGGTCCTTGCGAGCAGTACTTC
>.|15|TRBV19|.|TRBJ2-1
CASSIGVGLPNEQFF
TGTGCCAGTAGTATAGGGGTGGGGCTACCCAATGAGCAGTTCTTC
>TRBD1|20|TRBV19|.|TRBJ1-5
CASSRLQDRARVVGNQPQHF
TGTGCCAGTAGTCGGTTACAGGACAGGGCGCGGGTTGTGGGCAATCAGCCCCAGCATTTT
>TRBD2|16|TRBV7-2|.|TRBJ2-1
CASSLGGGRAYNEQFF
TGTGCCAGCAGCTTAGGCGGGGGTAGGGCCTACAATGAGCAGTTCTTC
>TRBD1|14|TRBV29-1|.|TRBJ2-5
CSVDYRGYQETQYF
TGCAGCGTAGACTACAGGGGGTACCAAGAGACCCAGTACTTC
>TRBD2|17|TRBV7-9|.|TRBJ2-2
CASSLRLAEGDTGELFF
TGTGCCAGCAGCTTACGACTAGCGGAGGGGGACACCGGGGAGCTGTTTTTT
>TRBD2|16|TRBV7-2|.|TRBJ2-1
CASSLVPSGRGAQQFF
TGTGCCAGCAGCTTAGTCCCTAGCGGGAGGGGAGCCCAGCAGTTCTTC
>TRBD1|16|TRBV7-8|.|TRBJ1-1
CASSAGQAGLRTEAFF
TGTGCCAGCAGCGCGGGACAGGCGGGTTTGAGAACTGAAGCTTTCTTT
>.|16|TRBV7-6|.|TRBJ1-2
CASSEGERGGFRGYTF
TGTGCCAGCAGCGAGGGGGAGAGGGGTGGCTTTCGTGGCTACACCTTC
>TRBD2|19|TRBV9|.|TRBJ2-1
CASSVDLAGGVGSYNEQFF
TGTGCCAGCAGCGTAGACCTAGCGGGAGGGGTAGGGTCCTACAATGAGCAGTTCTTC
>.|14|TRBV27|.|TRBJ1-5
CASRLTGGNQPQHF
TGTGCCAGCAGGTTGACAGGCGGCAATCAGCCCCAGCATTTT
>.|16|TRBV11-2|.|TRBJ2-2
CASSLVRDESTGELFF
TGTGCCAGCAGCTTAGTGCGGGACGAGAGCACCGGGGAGCTGTTTTTT
>TRBD2|15|TRBV15|.|TRBJ2-7
CATSRVSLTSGKQYF
TGTGCCACCAGCAGGGTTTCCTTGACTAGCGGGAAGCAGTACTTC
>TRBD2|16|TRBV4-2|.|TRBJ2-5
CASSQFTSGRGETQYF
TGTGCCAGCAGCCAATTCACTAGCGGGAGGGGGGAGACCCAGTACTTC
>TRBD2|14|TRBV6-5|.|TRBJ2-1
CASSSYSGSDEQFF
TGTGCCAGCAGTTCCTATAGCGGGAGCGATGAGCAGTTCTTC
>.|17|TRBV28|.|TRBJ1-5
CASSPPGPGGSNQPQHF
TGTGCCAGCAGTCCGCCAGGACCGGGAGGAAGCAATCAGCCCCAGCATTTT
>TRBD2|16|TRBV7-8|.|TRBJ2-1
CASSFRTSGSYDEQFF
TGTGCCAGCAGCTTCCGGACTAGCGGGAGTTACGATGAGCAGTTCTTC
>.|15|TRBV5-6|.|TRBJ2-3
CASSFWTGSTDTQYF
TGTGCCAGCAGCTTCTGGACGGGAAGCACAGATACGCAGTATTTT
>TRBD1|14|TRBV7-2|.|TRBJ1-3
CASSLAGQGHTIYF
TGTGCCAGCAGCTTAGCCGGACAGGGGCACACCATATATTTT
>.|14|TRBV14|.|TRBJ2-7
CASNPRGKSYEQYF
TGTGCCAGCAACCCCCGGGGGAAATCCTACGAGCAGTACTTC
>.|13|TRBV6-1|once|TRBJ1-2
CASSATGNYGYTF
TGTGCCAGCAGTGCGACAGGAAACTATGGCTACACCTTC
>.|13|TRBV19|.|TRBJ2-7
CASSIEGAYEQYF
TGTGCCAGTAGTATAGAGGGGGCTTACGAGCAGTACTTC
>TRBD1|15|TRBV18|.|TRBJ1-1
CASSQGDRVNTEAFF
TGTGCCAGCTCACAGGGGGACAGGGTGAACACTGAAGCTTTCTTT
>.|12|TRBV7-2|.|TRBJ2-5
CASSLGERTQYF
TGTGCCAGCAGCTTAGGAGAGAGGACCCAGTACTTC
>.|16|TRBV28|.|TRBJ2-6
CASVTRVGAGANVLTF
TGTGCCAGCGTCACCAGGGTGGGGGCGGGGGCCAACGTCCTGACTTTC
>TRBD1|15|TRBV5-8|.|TRBJ2-1
CASSLGSGQGNEQFF
TGTGCCAGCAGCTTGGGGAGCGGACAGGGCAATGAGCAGTTCTTC
>TRBD1|15|TRBV5-1|.|TRBJ2-7
CASSFRQGALYEQYF
TGCGCCAGCAGCTTTCGACAGGGGGCCCTATACGAGCAGTACTTC
>.|12|TRBV4-3|.|TRBJ2-1
CASSQEGNEQFF
TGCGCCAGCAGCCAGGAGGGAAATGAGCAGTTCTTC
>.|15|TRBV15|.|TRBJ2-1
CATSRGGTPYNEQFF
TGTGCCACCAGCAGAGGCGGGACCCCCTACAATGAGCAGTTCTTC
>.|11|TRBV7-2|few|TRBJ1-2
CASSQWQVYTF
TGTGCCAGCAGCCAGTGGCAGGTCTACACCTTC
>.|14|TRBV27|.|TRBJ2-7
CASSGGESKYEQYF
TGTGCCAGCAGTGGAGGCGAGAGCAAATACGAGCAGTACTTC
>.|14|TRBV30|.|TRBJ2-3
CAWSFVANTDTQYF
TGTGCCTGGAGTTTTGTAGCGAACACAGATACGCAGTATTTT
>TRBD1|15|TRBV5-1|.|TRBJ1-2
CASSLEAGGNYGYTF
TGCGCCAGCAGCTTGGAGGCAGGGGGGAACTATGGCTACACCTTC
>TRBD1|14|TRBV28|.|TRBJ1-1
CASRGQGYRTEAFF
TGTGCCAGCAGGGGACAGGGGTATCGGACTGAAGCTTTCTTT
>TRBD2|16|TRBV13|.|TRBJ2-7
CASSSGGLAGAHEQYF
TGTGCCAGCAGCTCCGGTGGACTAGCGGGGGCCCACGAGCAGTACTTC
>.|15|TRBV6-1|.|TRBJ1-1
CASSEAGQGNTEAFF
TGTGCCAGCAGTGAAGCCGGTCAGGGGAACACTGAAGCTTTCTTT
>.|12|TRBV6-6|.|TRBJ2-7
CASSYPGYEQYF
TGTGCCAGCAGTTACCCAGGCTACGAGCAGTACTTC
>.|15|TRBV4-3|few|TRBJ1-5
CASSQDWTDNQPQHF
TGCGCCAGCAGCCAAGATTGGACAGATAATCAGCCCCAGCATTTT
>TRBD2|16|TRBV7-9|.|TRBJ2-7
CASISETSGRAYEQYF
TGTGCCAGCATTTCCGAAACTAGCGGGAGGGCCTACGAGCAGTACTTC
>.|15|TRBV2|few|TRBJ2-7
CASSERASEGYEQYF
TGTGCCAGCAGTGAGAGGGCCTCCGAGGGATACGAGCAGTACTTC
>TRBD2|19|TRBV5-1|.|TRBJ2-6
CASSLAGGNPLSGANVLTF
TGCGCCAGCAGCTTGGCCGGGGGGAACCCTCTTTCTGGGGCCAACGTCCTGACTTTC
>TRBD1|13|TRBV28|.|TRBJ1-1
CASRDRGGTEAFF
TGTGCCAGCAGGGACAGGGGGGGCACTGAAGCTTTCTTT
>TRBD2|17|TRBV9|.|TRBJ2-2
CASSSLTSGRDTGELFF
TGTGCCAGCAGCTCACTGACTAGCGGCCGGGACACCGGGGAGCTGTTTTTT
>.|17|TRBV19|.|TRBJ1-5
CASTPHPDRDYNQPQHF
TGTGCCAGTACCCCCCATCCCGACCGAGACTACAATCAGCCCCAGCATTTT
>.|15|TRBV7-9|.|TRBJ2-1
CASSPVAGSYNEQFF
TGTGCCAGCAGCCCCGTGGCGGGATCCTACAATGAGCAGTTCTTC
>TRBD1|20|TRBV28|once|TRBJ2-4
CASSSYRDRYISTAKNIQYF
TGTGCCAGCAGTTCATACCGGGACAGGTACATTTCCACCGCCAAAAACATTCAGTACTTC
>TRBD2|17|TRBV7-9|.|TRBJ2-3
CASSLVLTSGIEDTQYF
TGTGCCAGCAGCTTAGTGTTAACTAGCGGGATAGAAGATACGCAGTATTTT
>TRBD1|13|TRBV9|once|TRBJ1-2
CASSGGQPYGYTF
TGTGCCAGCAGCGGGGGACAGCCCTATGGCTACACCTTC
>.|15|TRBV7-8|.|TRBJ1-3
CASSLARGHGNTIYF
TGTGCCAGCAGCTTAGCGAGAGGGCACGGAAACACCATATATTTT
>.|16|TRBV28|.|TRBJ2-3
CATLSPRQLSTDTQYF
TGTGCCACCCTATCCCCGAGACAGCTTAGCACAGATACGCAGTATTTT
>.|14|TRBV4-3|few|TRBJ2-1
CASSQETIDNEQFF
TGCGCCAGCAGCCAAGAAACTATTGACAATGAGCAGTTCTTC
>.|17|TRBV27|.|TRBJ2-3
CASSLRSLWGQADTQYF
TGTGCCAGCAGTTTAAGGTCTTTGTGGGGACAAGCGGATACGCAGTATTTT
>TRBD1|14|TRBV30|few|TRBJ1-5
CACTGGIGNQPQHF
TGTGCCTGTACAGGGGGGATAGGCAATCAGCCCCAGCATTTT
>.|15|TRBV6-4|.|TRBJ1-1
CASRPQGQPNTEAFF
TGTGCCAGCAGGCCACAAGGACAGCCGAACACTGAAGCTTTCTTT
>TRBD2|14|TRBV5-4|.|TRBJ2-1
CATTPSGNHNEQFF
TGTGCCACTACCCCTAGCGGGAACCACAATGAGCAGTTCTTC